The clone carrying this TCR beta chain ranks as medium-sized. Its antigen is not known. The data derive from a study of immune heterogeneity within non-small cell lung tumors. Study in general: Among the tumors, a few were squamous cell carcinomas, under 13 were non-squamous carcinomas and 1 was not otherwise specified.

The CDR3 loop spans 14 amino acids. The germline V gene has CDR1 DFQATT and CDR2 SNEGSKA (reference sequence). The V gene end was trimmed by 0 bases and the J gene end by 12 bases; junction bases not matched to a gene: 13. Template input, which was bulk tumor genomic DNA, totaled 600 ng per sample. During surgery, each primary tumor gave multiple biopsies spaced as far apart as possible. Before undergoing curative surgery, patients had newly diagnosed non-small cell lung cancer that was untreated. The donors were patients with newly diagnosed non-small cell lung cancer undergoing curative-intent surgery. Notes on the study in general: The correlation between local T-cell clonality and local tumor mutational burden was positive, moderate in strength and statistically significant, with R approximately 0.34. Multiple tumor sites within a patient showed recurrence of identical dominant CDR3 beta clonotypes; site-unique high-frequency clones were present as well.

Multiplex PCR amplified TCR beta CDR3 with 32 V and 13 J primers. TCRdb re-analysed the multiplex PCR reads in MiXCR, keeping a single row per CDR3 protein. The profile shows more than 14,000 distinct CDR3 sequences, about 30% of them singletons. The V and J genes are TRBV20-1 and TRBJ2-7; 8 positions agree with TRBD2. The specimen sequenced was lung tumor tissue. The TCR sequence derives from a man in his forties with non-small cell lung cancer. The CDR3 sequence is CSARDLAGPALGYF. The DNA for the CDR3 is TGCAGTGCTAGAGATCTAGCGGGTCCCGCTTTGGGGTACTTC.